This note documents a single T cell receptor beta chain sequence. Trimming removed 6 bases from V and 2 bases from J, with 15 bases in between. CDR1 is SQVTM, CDR2 ANQGSEA, per germline. The CDR3 covers 14 residues. Individuals in the exposed group had encountered a COVID-19 case within 2 weeks preceding study entry. The data are from a study of blood T cell repertoires in COVID-19. Overall study context: PBMCs, B-cell-depleted T cells, or T cells were the source of the cDNA or gDNA that made up the material.

Profiled with immunoSEQ multiplex PCR; TCRdb holds only in-frame clones, not every one. The sample includes approximately 220,000 clones, 90% seen only once; the top ten take more than 13%. Source material: PBMCs or T cells enriched from blood (not recorded which). The chain employs TRBV29-1 and TRBJ2-3, with D possibly being TRBD1 (6 bases). The clonotype was recovered from a man under 40 who had been exposed to COVID-19. The CDR3 sequence: CSVGGGLYTDTQYF. The DNA for the CDR3 is TGCAGCGTAGGTGGGGGCCTATACACAGATACGCAGTATTTT.